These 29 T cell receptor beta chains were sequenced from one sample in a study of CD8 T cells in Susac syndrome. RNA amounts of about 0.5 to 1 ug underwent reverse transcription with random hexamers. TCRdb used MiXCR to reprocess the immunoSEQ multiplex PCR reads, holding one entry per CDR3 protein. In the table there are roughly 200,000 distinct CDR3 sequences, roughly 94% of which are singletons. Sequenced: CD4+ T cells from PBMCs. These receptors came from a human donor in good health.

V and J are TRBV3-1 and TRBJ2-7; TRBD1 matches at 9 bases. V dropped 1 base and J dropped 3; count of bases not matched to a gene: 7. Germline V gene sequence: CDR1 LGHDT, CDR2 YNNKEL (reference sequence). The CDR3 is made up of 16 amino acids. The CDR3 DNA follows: TGTGCCAGCAGCCAAGGGTTCGGGACAGGGATCTACGAGCAGTACTTC. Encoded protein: CASSQGFGTGIYEQYF.

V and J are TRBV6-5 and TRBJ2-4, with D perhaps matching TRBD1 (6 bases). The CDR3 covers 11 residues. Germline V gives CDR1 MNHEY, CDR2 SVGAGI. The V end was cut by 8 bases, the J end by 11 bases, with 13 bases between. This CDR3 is CASGGLGLQYF. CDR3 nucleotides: TGTGCCAGCGGGGGCTTGGGCCTTCAGTACTTC.

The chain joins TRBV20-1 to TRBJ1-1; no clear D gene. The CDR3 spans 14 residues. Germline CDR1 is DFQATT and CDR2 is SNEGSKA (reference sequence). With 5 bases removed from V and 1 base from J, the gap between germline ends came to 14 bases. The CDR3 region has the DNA TGCAGTGCTCCCTTGGCAGGCGAGAACACTGAAGCTTTCTTT. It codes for CSAPLAGENTEAFF.

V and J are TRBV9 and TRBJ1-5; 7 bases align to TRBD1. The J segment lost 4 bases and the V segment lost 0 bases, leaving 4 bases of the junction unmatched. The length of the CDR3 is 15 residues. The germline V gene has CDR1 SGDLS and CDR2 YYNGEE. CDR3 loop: CASSVDTGVNQPQHF. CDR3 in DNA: TGTGCCAGCAGCGTAGATACAGGGGTAAATCAGCCCCAGCATTTT.

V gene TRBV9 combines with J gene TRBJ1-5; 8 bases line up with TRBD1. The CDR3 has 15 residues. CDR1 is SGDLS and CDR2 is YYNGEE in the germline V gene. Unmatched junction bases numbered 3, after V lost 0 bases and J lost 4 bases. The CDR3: CASSVDGQGNQPQHF. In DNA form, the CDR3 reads TGTGCCAGCAGCGTAGACGGACAGGGAAATCAGCCCCAGCATTTT. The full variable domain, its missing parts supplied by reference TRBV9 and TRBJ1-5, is DSGVTQTPKHLITATGQRVTLRCSPRSGDLSVYWYQQSLDQGLQFLIQYYNGEERAKGNILERFSAQQFPDLHSELNLSSLELGDSALYFCASSVDGQGNQPQHFGDGTRLSIL.

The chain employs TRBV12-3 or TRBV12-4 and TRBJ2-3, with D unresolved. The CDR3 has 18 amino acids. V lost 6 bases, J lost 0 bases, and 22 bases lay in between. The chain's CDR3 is CASSPSADSFFSTDTQYF. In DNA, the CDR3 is TGTGCCAGCAGCCCCTCGGCGGATTCGTTTTTTAGCACAGATACGCAGTATTTT.

CDR3 amino acids: CSMRDSKTVNEQFF. DNA of the CDR3: TGCAGCATGAGGGACAGTAAGACGGTCAATGAGCAGTTCTTC. This sequence joins TRBV29-1 and TRBJ2-1; the match to TRBD1 covers 7 bases. Losses at the gene ends were 8 bases for V and 6 bases for J; bases not matched to a gene: 13. The germline CDR1 and CDR2 sequences are SQVTM and ANQGSEA. This CDR3 has 14 residues.

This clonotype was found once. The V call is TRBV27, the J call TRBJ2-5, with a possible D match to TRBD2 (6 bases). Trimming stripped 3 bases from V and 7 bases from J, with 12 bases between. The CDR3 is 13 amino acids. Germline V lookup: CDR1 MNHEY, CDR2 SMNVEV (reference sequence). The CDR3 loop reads CASSFRDSGTQYF. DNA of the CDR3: TGTGCCAGCAGTTTTCGGGACTCTGGGACCCAGTACTTC.

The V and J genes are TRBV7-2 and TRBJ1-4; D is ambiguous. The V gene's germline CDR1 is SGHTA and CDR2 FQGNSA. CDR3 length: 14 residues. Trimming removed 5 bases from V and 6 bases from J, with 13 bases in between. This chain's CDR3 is CASSRWGRDEKLFF. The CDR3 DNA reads TGTGCCAGCAGCCGGTGGGGTAGGGATGAAAAACTGTTTTTT.

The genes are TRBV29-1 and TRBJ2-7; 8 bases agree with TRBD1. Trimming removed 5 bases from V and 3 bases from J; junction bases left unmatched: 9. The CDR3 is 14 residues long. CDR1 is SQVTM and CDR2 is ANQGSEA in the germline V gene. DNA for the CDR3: TGCAGCGTTTCTCAGCCGGGACAGGACTACGAGCAGTACTTC. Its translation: CSVSQPGQDYEQYF.

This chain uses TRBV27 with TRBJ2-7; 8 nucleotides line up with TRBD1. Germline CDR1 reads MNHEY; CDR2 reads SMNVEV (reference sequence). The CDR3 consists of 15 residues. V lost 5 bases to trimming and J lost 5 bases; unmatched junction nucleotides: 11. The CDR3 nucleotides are TGTGCCAGCAGTCCTGGACAGGGAATTTCAGACGAGCAGTACGTC. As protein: CASSPGQGISDEQYV.

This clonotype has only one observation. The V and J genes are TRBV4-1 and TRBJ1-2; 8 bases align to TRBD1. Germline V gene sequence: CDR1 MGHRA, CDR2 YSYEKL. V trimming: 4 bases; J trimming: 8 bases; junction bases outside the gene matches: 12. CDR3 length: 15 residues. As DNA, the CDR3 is TGCGCCAGCAGCCCGCCGACAGGGGTTATCTTCGGCTACACCTTC. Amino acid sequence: CASSPPTGVIFGYTF.

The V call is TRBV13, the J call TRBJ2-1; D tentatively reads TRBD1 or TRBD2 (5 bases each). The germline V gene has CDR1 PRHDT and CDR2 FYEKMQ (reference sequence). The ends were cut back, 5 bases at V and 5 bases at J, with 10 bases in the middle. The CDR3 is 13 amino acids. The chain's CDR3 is CASSAGTDNEQFF. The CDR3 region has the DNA TGTGCCAGCAGCGCCGGGACGGACAATGAGCAGTTCTTC.

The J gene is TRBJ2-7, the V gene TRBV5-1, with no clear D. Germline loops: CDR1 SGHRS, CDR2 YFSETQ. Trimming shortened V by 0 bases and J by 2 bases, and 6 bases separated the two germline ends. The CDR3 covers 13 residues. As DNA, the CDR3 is TGCGCCAGCAGCTTGGACAGCGCCTACGAGCAGTACTTC. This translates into CASSLDSAYEQYF.

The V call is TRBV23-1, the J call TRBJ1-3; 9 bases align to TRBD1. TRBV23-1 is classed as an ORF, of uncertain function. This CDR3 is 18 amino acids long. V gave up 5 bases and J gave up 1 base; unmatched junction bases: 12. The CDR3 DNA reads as TGCGCCAGCAGTGGGGGGACAGGGAAAGTCGGGTCTGGAAACACCATATATTTT. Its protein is CASSGGTGKVGSGNTIYF.

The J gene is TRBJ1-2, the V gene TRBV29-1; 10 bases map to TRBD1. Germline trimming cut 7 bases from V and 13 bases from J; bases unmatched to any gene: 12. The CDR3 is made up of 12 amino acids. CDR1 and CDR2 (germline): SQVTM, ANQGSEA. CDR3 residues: CSAAGTGATGTF. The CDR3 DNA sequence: TGCAGCGCAGCCGGGACAGGGGCTACCGGCACCTTC.

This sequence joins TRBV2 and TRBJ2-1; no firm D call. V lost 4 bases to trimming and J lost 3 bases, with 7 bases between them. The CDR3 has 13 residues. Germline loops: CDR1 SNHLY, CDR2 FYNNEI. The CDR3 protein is CASSVADYNEQFF. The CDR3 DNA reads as TGTGCCAGCAGTGTAGCAGACTACAATGAGCAGTTCTTC.

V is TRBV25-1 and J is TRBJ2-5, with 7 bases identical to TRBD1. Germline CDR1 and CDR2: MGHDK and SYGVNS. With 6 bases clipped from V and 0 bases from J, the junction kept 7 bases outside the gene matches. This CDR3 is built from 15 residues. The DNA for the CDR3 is TGTGCCAGCAGCAAACAGGGGACCGACCAAGAGACCCAGTACTTC. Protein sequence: CASSKQGTDQETQYF.

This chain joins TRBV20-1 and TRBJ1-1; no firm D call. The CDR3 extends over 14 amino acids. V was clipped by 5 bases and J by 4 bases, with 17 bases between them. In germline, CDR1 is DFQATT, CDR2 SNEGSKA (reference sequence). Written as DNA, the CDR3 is TGCAGTGCTCACTTTGGGCTGCCGCGCACTGAAGCTTTCTTT. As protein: CSAHFGLPRTEAFF.

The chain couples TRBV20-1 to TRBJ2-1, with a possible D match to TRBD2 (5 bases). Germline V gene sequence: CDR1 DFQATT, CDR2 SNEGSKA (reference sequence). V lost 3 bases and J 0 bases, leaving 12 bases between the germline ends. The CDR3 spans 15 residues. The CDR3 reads CSASGRVVSYNEQFF. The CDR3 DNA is TGCAGTGCTAGCGGGCGGGTGGTCTCCTACAATGAGCAGTTCTTC.

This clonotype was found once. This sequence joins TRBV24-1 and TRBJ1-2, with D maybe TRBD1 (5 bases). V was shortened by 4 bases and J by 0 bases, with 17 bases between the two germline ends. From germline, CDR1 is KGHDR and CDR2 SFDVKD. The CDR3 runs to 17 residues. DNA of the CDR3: TGTGCCACCAGTGACAATAGCGGGACGTGGACTAACTATGGCTACACCTTC. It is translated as CATSDNSGTWTNYGYTF.

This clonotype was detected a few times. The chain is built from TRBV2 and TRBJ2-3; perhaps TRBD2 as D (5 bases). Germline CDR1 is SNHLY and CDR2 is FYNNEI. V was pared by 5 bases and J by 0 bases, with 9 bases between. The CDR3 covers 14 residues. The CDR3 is CASSSSGSTDTQYF. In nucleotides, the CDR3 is TGTGCCAGCAGTTCGAGCGGAAGCACAGATACGCAGTATTTT.

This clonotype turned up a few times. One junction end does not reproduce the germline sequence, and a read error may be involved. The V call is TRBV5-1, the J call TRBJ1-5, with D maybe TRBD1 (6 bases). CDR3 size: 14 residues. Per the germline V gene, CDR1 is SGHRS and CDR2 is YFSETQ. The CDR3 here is CASSLDSSNQPQHF. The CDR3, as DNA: TGTGCCAGCAGCCTGGACAGTAGCAATCAGCCCCAGCATTTT.

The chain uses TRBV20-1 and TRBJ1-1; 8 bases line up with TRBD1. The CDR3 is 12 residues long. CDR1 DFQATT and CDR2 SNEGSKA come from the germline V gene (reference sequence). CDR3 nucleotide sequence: TGCAGGGCAGAGGGACAGGAGGATGAAGCTTTCTTT. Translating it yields CRAEGQEDEAFF.

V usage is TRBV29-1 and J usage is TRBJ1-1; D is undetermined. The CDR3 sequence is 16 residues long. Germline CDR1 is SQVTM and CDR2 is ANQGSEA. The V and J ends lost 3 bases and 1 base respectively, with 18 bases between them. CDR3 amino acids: CSVDPGRGPRNTEAFF. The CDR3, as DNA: TGCAGCGTTGATCCTGGGCGGGGTCCCCGGAACACTGAAGCTTTCTTT.

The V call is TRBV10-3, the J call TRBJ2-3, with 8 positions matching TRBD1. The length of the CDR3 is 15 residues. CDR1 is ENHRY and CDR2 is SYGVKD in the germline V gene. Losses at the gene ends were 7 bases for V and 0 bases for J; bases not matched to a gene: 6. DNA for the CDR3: TGTGCCATCAAAGTGACAGGGGATAGCACAGATACGCAGTATTTT. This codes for CAIKVTGDSTDTQYF.

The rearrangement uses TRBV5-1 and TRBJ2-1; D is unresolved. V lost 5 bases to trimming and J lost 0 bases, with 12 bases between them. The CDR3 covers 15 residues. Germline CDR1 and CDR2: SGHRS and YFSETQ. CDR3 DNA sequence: TGCGCCAGCAGTGCCCGGCAAGACTCCTACAATGAGCAGTTCTTC. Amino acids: CASSARQDSYNEQFF.

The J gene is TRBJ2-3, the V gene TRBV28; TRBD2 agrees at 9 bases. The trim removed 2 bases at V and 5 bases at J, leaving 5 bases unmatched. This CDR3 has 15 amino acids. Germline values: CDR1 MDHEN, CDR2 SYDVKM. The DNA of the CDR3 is TGTGCCAGCAGTTTAGGCGGGAGGGCCAAAGATACGCAGTATTTT. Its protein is CASSLGGRAKDTQYF. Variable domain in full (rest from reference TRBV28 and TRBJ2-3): DVKVTQSSRYLVKRTGEKVFLECVQDMDHENMFWYRQDPGLGLRLIYFSYDVKMKEKGDIPEGYSVSREKKERFSLILESASTNQTSMYLCASSLGGRAKDTQYFGPGTRLTVL.

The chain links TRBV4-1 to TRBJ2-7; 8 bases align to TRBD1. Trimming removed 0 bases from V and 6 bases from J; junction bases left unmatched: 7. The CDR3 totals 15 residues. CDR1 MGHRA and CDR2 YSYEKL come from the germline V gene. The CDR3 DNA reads TGCGCCAGCAGCCAAGACAGGGCAGGGGGCTTCGAGCAGTACTTC. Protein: CASSQDRAGGFEQYF.